This T cell receptor beta chain was documented in a study of blood T cell repertoires in COVID-19. The wider study: Sites across the United States, Italy and Spain contributed samples from acute and convalescent COVID-19. Nucleic acid was either cDNA or gDNA, and it came from T cells, B-cell-depleted T cells, or PBMCs.

Trimming pared 3 bases from V and 0 bases from J, leaving 5 bases between. CDR3 length: 13 amino acids. The V gene's germline CDR1 is MDHEN and CDR2 SYDVKM. In the study's own analysis: Reference gene primers were amplified, and this amplification served to estimate nucleated cell counts. Some clones are missing from TCRdb's copy, which holds only in-frame ones; the method was immunoSEQ multiplex PCR. V and J calls and clone size are given by that table; D and trimming were obtained from the DNA. The data show around 270,000 clones, about 91% seen once. Those enrolled in Seattle joined during active infection and were followed longitudinally afterward.

The origin of this receptor is a person under 35 with COVID-19, enrolled during active disease. This chain uses TRBV28 with TRBJ1-1, with D hard to call. The specimen was peripheral blood. CDR3 amino acids: CASSFSVNTEAFF. CDR3 DNA: TGTGCCAGCAGTTTTTCGGTGAACACTGAAGCTTTCTTT.